Following are 25 T cell receptor beta chains from one sample sequenced in a study of T-cell memory formation after mild COVID-19. TCRdb itself ran the 5' RACE reads through MiXCR, one entry per CDR3 protein. In the table there are about 290,000 distinct CDR3 sequences, about a sixth of which are singletons. The sample consisted of PBMCs or a T cell subset sorted from them (not recorded which). Receptor source: a man younger than 35 who had mild COVID-19 (a few samples of this study predate the infection). Cell type and time point are not known.

This clonotype was observed at least ten times. The genes are TRBV6-5 and TRBJ2-7, with 12 bases identical to TRBD1. Germline V gene data show CDR1 as MNHEY and CDR2 as SVGAGI. The CDR3 extends over 14 amino acids. Trimming took 4 bases from V and 3 from J; bases not matched to a gene: 1. CDR3 sequence: CASSWDRGLYEQYF. The CDR3 coding sequence is TGTGCCAGCAGTTGGGACAGGGGGCTCTACGAGCAGTACTTC.

In DNA form, the CDR3 reads TGTGCCAGCAGTTACTCCGGGCCTAGCGGGGGGGCTCCATGGGAGACCCAGTACTTC. This sequence encodes CASSYSGPSGGAPWETQYF. The J gene is TRBJ2-5, the V gene TRBV6-5, with 12 nucleotides matching TRBD2. V lost 0 bases to trimming and J lost 5 bases; unmatched junction nucleotides: 13. Per the germline V gene, CDR1 is MNHEY and CDR2 is SVGAGI. This CDR3 has 19 amino acids.

This clonotype occurred a few times. V gene TRBV7-8 combines with J gene TRBJ2-7, with D possibly matching TRBD2 (5 bases). The CDR3 length is 14 residues. The germline CDR1 and CDR2 sequences are SGHVS and FQNEAQ. V lost 6 bases and J lost 9, with 21 bases in between. This CDR3 reads CASRGQAVRAGQYF. The CDR3 DNA reads TGTGCCAGCAGAGGGCAGGCCGTCCGGGCGGGGCAGTACTTC.

The chain uses TRBV4-2 and TRBJ2-3; no clear D. From germline, CDR1 is LGHNA and CDR2 YNFKEQ. V was shortened by 1 base and J by 3 bases, with 8 bases between the two germline ends. This CDR3 region has 14 residues. Here the CDR3 reads CASSQAIRTDTQYF. CDR3 nucleotide sequence: TGTGCCAGCAGCCAAGCTATTCGTACAGATACGCAGTATTTT.

This chain uses TRBV10-3 with TRBJ1-4; unclear D gene. The germline gives CDR1 ENHRY, CDR2 SYGVKD. Trimming removed 4 bases from V and 1 base from J, with 4 bases in between. This CDR3 contains 13 residues. The CDR3 loop is CAISAGTNEKLFF. In DNA form, the CDR3 reads TGTGCCATCAGTGCAGGAACTAATGAAAAACTGTTTTTT.

The chain uses TRBV20-1 and TRBJ2-5; a weak D match, TRBD1 (7 bases). Trimming took off 0 bases at V and 5 bases at J, with 16 bases between the two ends. Per the germline V gene, CDR1 is DFQATT and CDR2 is SNEGSKA (reference sequence). The CDR3 covers 15 residues. CDR3 nucleotide sequence: TGCAGTGCTAGAGATCTCAGGGGGGTAGGGGAGACCCAGTACTTC. The encoded protein is CSARDLRGVGETQYF.

This clonotype was observed a handful of times. V and J are TRBV7-2 and TRBJ2-4; 14 bases align to TRBD2. Germline-derived CDR1 and CDR2 are SGHTA and FQGNSA. Trimming took 1 base from V and 0 from J; bases not matched to a gene: 11. The CDR3 length is 21 residues. The CDR3 is CASSLGLGLAGVTLAKNIQYF. The CDR3 nucleotides are TGTGCCAGCAGCTTAGGATTGGGACTAGCGGGGGTGACTCTAGCCAAAAACATTCAGTACTTC.

This clonotype was observed a few times. The chain uses TRBV12-3 or TRBV12-4 and TRBJ2-1, with 10 bases lining up with TRBD2. This CDR3 is built from 16 residues. J lost 7 bases, V lost 1 base, and 7 bases had no gene match. The CDR3 DNA sequence: TGTGCCAGCAGTTTAGGTAGTGTAGCGGGGGGAAATGAGCAGTTCTTC. Protein: CASSLGSVAGGNEQFF.

This chain connects TRBV6-4 to TRBJ2-7; D gene ambiguous. The CDR3 has 11 amino acids. The V end was cut by 4 bases, the J end by 2 bases, with 3 bases between. Germline V gives CDR1 MRHNA, CDR2 SNTAGT. The CDR3 protein is CASSGPYEQYV. The CDR3 nucleotides are TGTGCCAGCAGTGGTCCCTACGAGCAGTACGTC.

There are a few counts of this clonotype. This chain joins TRBV4-1 and TRBJ2-7; D perhaps matches TRBD1 (5 bases). The CDR3 is 14 amino acids. Trimming shortened V by 4 bases and J by 3 bases, and 13 bases separated the two germline ends. Germline V gives CDR1 MGHRA, CDR2 YSYEKL. The CDR3 protein is CASSPYPQDYEQYF. As DNA, the CDR3 is TGCGCCAGCAGCCCGTACCCACAGGACTACGAGCAGTACTTC.

This clonotype was seen many times. The chain combines TRBV7-3 with TRBJ2-2; TRBD2 matches at 8 bases. Germline loops: CDR1 SGHTA, CDR2 FQGTGA. The CDR3 contains 15 residues. The trim removed 4 bases at V and 7 bases at J, leaving 8 bases unmatched. The CDR3 sequence is CASSSSRGGSGELFF. The CDR3 DNA sequence: TGTGCCAGCAGCTCCTCTCGGGGGGGAAGCGGGGAGCTGTTTTTT.

V and J are TRBV7-9 and TRBJ1-2; D is ambiguous. The CDR3 is 13 amino acids. The V and J ends lost 0 bases and 0 bases respectively, with 2 bases between them. CDR1 is SEHNR, CDR2 FQNEAQ, per germline (reference sequence). CDR3 in DNA: TGTGCCAGCAGCTTAGCCGCTAACTATGGCTACACCTTC. This encodes CASSLAANYGYTF. Variable domain in full (rest from reference TRBV7-9 and TRBJ1-2): DTGVSQNPRHKITKRGQNVTFRCDPISEHNRLYWYRQTLGQGPEFLTYFQNEAQLEKSRLLSDRFSAERPKGSFSTLEIQRTEQGDSAMYLCASSLAANYGYTFGSGTRLTVV.

The J gene is TRBJ2-3, the V gene TRBV7-3; D not resolved. The CDR3 loop spans 14 amino acids. V was clipped by 5 bases and J by 2 bases, with 11 bases between them. Germline CDR1 SGHTA, CDR2 FQGTGA. CDR3 sequence: CASSRLISTDTQYF. Here the CDR3 DNA reads TGTGCCAGCAGCCGTCTTATTTCCACAGATACGCAGTATTTT.

This chain joins TRBV20-1 and TRBJ2-5, with TRBD2 identical over 15 bases. This CDR3 has 17 amino acids. The germline gives CDR1 DFQATT, CDR2 SNEGSKA (reference sequence). The V segment lost 0 bases and the J segment 4 bases; nucleotides outside the gene matches: 6. CDR3 residues: CSARDTGLAGGPETQYF. The CDR3, as DNA: TGCAGTGCTAGAGATACTGGACTAGCGGGGGGGCCAGAGACCCAGTACTTC.

The J gene is TRBJ2-2, the V gene TRBV7-3; D gene uncertain. Germline CDR1 SGHTA, CDR2 FQGTGA. CDR3 length equals 13 residues. Trimming shortened V by 4 bases and J by 6 bases, and 9 bases separated the two germline ends. The CDR3 nucleotides are TGTGCCAGCAGCTCCCTTTCTGCCGGGGAGCTGTTTTTT. This sequence encodes CASSSLSAGELFF.

This clonotype was seen ten or more times. The chain has TRBV28 and TRBJ2-2; 8 bases fit TRBD1. The V segment lost 5 bases and the J segment 2 bases; nucleotides outside the gene matches: 4. Germline CDR1 reads MDHEN; CDR2 reads SYDVKM. The CDR3 is 15 amino acids. CDR3 DNA sequence: TGTGCCAGCAGTCCGGACAGGGCCAACACCGGGGAGCTGTTTTTT. It yields the protein CASSPDRANTGELFF.

This clonotype was counted only a few times. The V call is TRBV29-1, the J call TRBJ2-5; D call uncertain. Germline values: CDR1 SQVTM, CDR2 ANQGSEA. V shed 1 base and J shed 5 bases, with 14 bases lying between them. The CDR3 extends over 14 amino acids. CDR3 region: CSVEVVGVGETQYF. CDR3 nucleotide sequence: TGCAGCGTTGAAGTGGTTGGGGTAGGGGAGACCCAGTACTTC.

There are a few counts of this clonotype. The genes are TRBV24-1 and TRBJ2-1, with 9 bases that match TRBD1. V gave up 4 bases and J gave up 2 bases; unmatched junction bases: 5. Germline-derived CDR1 and CDR2 are KGHDR and SFDVKD. This CDR3 comprises 16 residues. This chain's CDR3 is CATSDARTGAYNEQFF. DNA for the CDR3: TGTGCCACCAGTGACGCCAGGACAGGGGCCTACAATGAGCAGTTCTTC.

This sequence joins TRBV9 and TRBJ1-3; D is possibly TRBD1 (6 bases). The germline V gene encodes CDR1 SGDLS and CDR2 YYNGEE. This CDR3 region has 15 residues. Trimming took off 4 bases at V and 0 bases at J, with 11 bases between the two ends. The DNA for the CDR3 is TGTGCCAGCAGCCCCGGGGGCAGCTCTGGAAACACCATATATTTT. Protein sequence: CASSPGGSSGNTIYF.

There are a few counts of this clonotype. The chain links TRBV29-1 to TRBJ2-3, with a weak D call TRBD1 (6 bases). The CDR3 loop spans 13 amino acids. CDR1 is SQVTM, CDR2 ANQGSEA, per germline. Deletions cut 6 bases from V and 3 bases from J, with 13 bases between. CDR3 sequence reads: CSVLPRGTDTQYF. As DNA, the CDR3 is TGCAGCGTCCTCCCAAGGGGGACAGATACGCAGTATTTT.

This clonotype occurred many times. The chain couples TRBV5-1 to TRBJ2-7; tentative D call: TRBD2 (5 bases). The V gene's germline CDR1 is SGHRS and CDR2 YFSETQ. The CDR3 contains 13 residues. V shed 6 bases and J shed 0 bases, with 10 bases lying between them. As DNA, the CDR3 is TGCGCCAGCACGTCAGCGGACTCCTACGAGCAGTACTTC. It yields the protein CASTSADSYEQYF.

This clonotype has just a few counts. This rearrangement joins TRBV5-4 to TRBJ2-5; no definite D call. Germline V gene lookup returns CDR1 SGHNT and CDR2 YYREEE (reference sequence). The CDR3 runs to 13 residues. V was shortened by 1 base and J by 1 base, with 5 bases between the two germline ends. The CDR3 DNA is TGTGCCAGCAGCTTGCCCAGCCAAGAGACCCAGTACTTC. As protein: CASSLPSQETQYF.

This clonotype showed up just a few times. The chain links TRBV4-3 to TRBJ2-7; TRBD2 might be the D (6 bases). V lost 0 bases and J 2 bases, leaving 14 bases between the germline ends. Looked up from germline, CDR1 is LGHNA and CDR2 is YSLEER. CDR3 length: 16 amino acids. The CDR3, as DNA: TGCGCCAGCAGCCAAGATCTGGTAGCGGAAACCTACGAGCAGTACTTC. Amino acid sequence: CASSQDLVAETYEQYF.

The chain uses TRBV9 and TRBJ2-6; 10 positions agree with TRBD2. CDR1 SGDLS and CDR2 YYNGEE come from the germline V gene. V was pared by 1 base and J by 1 base, with 5 bases of the junction left unmatched. The CDR3 consists of 18 residues. CDR3 sequence (DNA): TGTGCCAGCAGCGTAAATCTAGCGGGGGAGTCTGGGGCCAACGTCCTGACTTTC. The encoded protein is CASSVNLAGESGANVLTF. Full variable domain (rest looked up from reference TRBV9 and TRBJ2-6): DSGVTQTPKHLITATGQRVTLRCSPRSGDLSVYWYQQSLDQGLQFLIQYYNGEERAKGNILERFSAQQFPDLHSELNLSSLELGDSALYFCASSVNLAGESGANVLTFGAGSRLTVL.

This clonotype was seen only a few times. V is TRBV6-5 and J is TRBJ1-6; perhaps TRBD1 as D (6 bases). V dropped 2 bases and J dropped 6 bases, with 11 bases sitting between them. Germline CDR1 is MNHEY and CDR2 is SVGAGI. This CDR3 region has 15 residues. CDR3 bases: TGTGCCAGCAGTTACGGGGGGGCTTCTAATTCACCCCTCCACTTT. It codes for CASSYGGASNSPLHF.